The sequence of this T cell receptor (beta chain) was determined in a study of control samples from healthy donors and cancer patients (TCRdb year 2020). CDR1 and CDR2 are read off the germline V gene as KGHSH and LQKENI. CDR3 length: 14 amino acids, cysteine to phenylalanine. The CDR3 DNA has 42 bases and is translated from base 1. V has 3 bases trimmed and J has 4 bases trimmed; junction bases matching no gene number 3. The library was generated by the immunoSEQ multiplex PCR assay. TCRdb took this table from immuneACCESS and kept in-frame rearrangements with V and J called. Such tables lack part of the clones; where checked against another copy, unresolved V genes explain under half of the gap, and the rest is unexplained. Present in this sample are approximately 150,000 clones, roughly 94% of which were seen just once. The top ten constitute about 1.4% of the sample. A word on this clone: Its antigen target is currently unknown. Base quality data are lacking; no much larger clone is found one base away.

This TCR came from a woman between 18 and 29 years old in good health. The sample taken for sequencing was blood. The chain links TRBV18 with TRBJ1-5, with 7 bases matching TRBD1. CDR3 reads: CASSPDRLNQPQHF. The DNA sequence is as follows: TGTGCCAGCTCACCGGACAGGTTAAATCAGCCCCAGCATTTT. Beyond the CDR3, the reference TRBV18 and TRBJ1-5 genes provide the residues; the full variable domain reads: NAGVMQNPRHLVRRRGQEARLRCSPMKGHSHVYWYRQLPEEGLKFMVYLQKENIIDESGMPKERFSAEFPKEGPSILRIQQVVRGDSAAYFCASSPDRLNQPQHFGDGTRLSIL.